The sample holds a few counts of the clone carrying this T cell receptor beta chain. These data belong to a study of immune heterogeneity within non-small cell lung tumors. The CDR3 totals 14 residues. Trimming took 6 bases from V and 0 from J, leaving 12 bases between them. From germline, CDR1 is SGHRS and CDR2 YFSETQ. Samples each supplied about 650 ng of bulk tumor genomic DNA as template. Several widely spaced biopsies per primary tumor were taken during surgery. Curative surgical treatment was performed in patients who had newly diagnosed, untreated non-small cell lung cancer. A first 10-cycle multiplex round used 32 V-gene and 13 J-gene primers on TCR beta CDR3. From the multiplex PCR reads, TCRdb called clonotypes with MiXCR, one entry per CDR3 protein. The repertoire holds 21,000 or so distinct CDR3 sequences, with less than 35% as singletons.

This sequence was found in a middle-aged man with non-small cell lung cancer. The genes are TRBV5-1 and TRBJ2-5; maybe TRBD2 (7 bases). The sample was lung tumor tissue. CDR3 nucleotides: TGCGCCAGCACAAAGGGGGGGGACCAAGAGACCCAGTACTTC. This codes for CASTKGGDQETQYF. Filled out from reference TRBV5-1 and TRBJ2-5, the complete variable domain reads KAGVTQTPRYLIKTRGQQVTLSCSPISGHRSVSWYQQTPGQGLQFLFEYFSETQRNKGNFPGRFSGRQFSNSRSEMNVSTLELGDSALYLCASTKGGDQETQYFGPGTRLLVL.